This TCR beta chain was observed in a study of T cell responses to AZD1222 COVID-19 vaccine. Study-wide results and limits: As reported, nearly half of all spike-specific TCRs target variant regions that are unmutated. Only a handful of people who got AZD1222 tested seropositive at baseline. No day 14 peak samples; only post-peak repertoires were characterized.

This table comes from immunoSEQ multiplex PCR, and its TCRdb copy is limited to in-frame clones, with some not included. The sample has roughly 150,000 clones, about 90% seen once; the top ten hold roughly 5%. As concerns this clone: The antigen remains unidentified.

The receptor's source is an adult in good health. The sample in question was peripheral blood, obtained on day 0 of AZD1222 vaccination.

CDR3 sequence (DNA): TGTGCCAGCTCACCAGGTACAGAAGCACCCCTCCACTTT. Its protein is CASSPGTEAPLHF. The gene calls are TRBV18 and TRBJ1-6; D remains unclear. Germline CDR1 and CDR2: KGHSH and LQKENI. This CDR3 is 13 amino acids long. V was cut by 2 bases and J by 11 bases, with 10 bases left in between.